Following are 25 T cell receptor beta chains from one sample sequenced in a study of cytomegalovirus exposure and HLA in healthy donors. Vbeta (60) and Jbeta (13) primers were used in the PCR. Sequenced by immunoSEQ multiplex PCR; TCRdb stores in-frame clones only, minus some. The table includes about 95,000 clones, approximately 81% detected once. The sequenced sample was PBMCs. The receptors come from a woman in her 40s in good health and CMV-seropositive.

By share, this clone counts as medium-sized. The gene calls are TRBV15 and TRBJ1-5, with D perhaps TRBD1 (5 bases). CDR1 and CDR2 (germline): LNHNV, YYDKDF (reference sequence). The CDR3 is 17 residues long. Between the trimmed V and J ends, which lost 0 bases and 4 bases, there was a span of 16 bases. The CDR3 loop is CATSRDKGPGGNQPQHF. CDR3 nucleotides: TGTGCCACCAGCAGAGATAAGGGACCCGGGGGGAATCAGCCCCAGCATTTT.

In this sample, this clone turned up a few times. The V gene is TRBV4-1, the J gene TRBJ1-1, with D perhaps TRBD1 (5 bases). Trimming removed 0 bases at V and 7 bases at J, with 12 bases between. The CDR3 is 14 residues long. Germline V gene lookup returns CDR1 MGHRA and CDR2 YSYEKL. CDR3 loop: CASSQELRQIEAFF. In DNA, the CDR3 is TGCGCCAGCAGCCAAGAGCTGCGACAGATTGAAGCTTTCTTT.

The chain has TRBV19 and TRBJ2-1, with 8 nucleotides matching TRBD2. Germline CDR1 reads LNHDA; CDR2 reads SQIVND (reference sequence). The CDR3 contains 17 residues. V was clipped by 8 bases and J by 3 bases; unmatched bases: 15. The CDR3 region has the DNA TGTGCCAGTCGGGGGTCCTCCGGGAGGGCCGGCTACAATGAGCAGTTCTTC. It yields the protein CASRGSSGRAGYNEQFF.

The genes are TRBV6-6 and TRBJ1-2; D not resolved. Trimming took off 6 bases at V and 0 bases at J, with 5 bases between the two ends. Germline-derived CDR1 and CDR2 are MNHNY and SVGAGI (reference sequence). The CDR3 sequence is 12 residues long. The CDR3: CASSQANYGYTF. The DNA for the CDR3 is TGTGCCAGCAGCCAGGCTAACTATGGCTACACCTTC.

The rearrangement uses TRBV6-1 and TRBJ1-2, with 8 bases identical to TRBD1. From germline, CDR1 is MNHNS and CDR2 SASEGT. The CDR3 spans 14 residues. V was clipped by 7 bases and J by 8 bases; unmatched bases: 12. The CDR3 reads CASMARQGMGGYTF. The CDR3 nucleotides are TGTGCCAGCATGGCTCGACAGGGGATGGGGGGCTACACCTTC.

The sample holds a few counts of this clone. J is TRBJ1-1 and V is TRBV7-9; no clear D gene. CDR1 is SEHNR and CDR2 is FQNEAQ in the germline V gene (reference sequence). The V gene lost 2 bases and the J gene lost 6 bases, with 10 bases spanning the gap. The CDR3 extends over 13 amino acids. The CDR3 spells CASSLWAVPEAFF. CDR3 in DNA: TGTGCCAGCAGCTTATGGGCAGTACCTGAAGCTTTCTTT. Complete variable domain (other parts from reference TRBV7-9 and TRBJ1-1): DTGVSQNPRHKITKRGQNVTFRCDPISEHNRLYWYRQTLGQGPEFLTYFQNEAQLEKSRLLSDRFSAERPKGSFSTLEIQRTEQGDSAMYLCASSLWAVPEAFFGQGTRLTVV.

The chain combines TRBV5-1 with TRBJ2-7; D is undetermined. The CDR3 runs to 15 residues. V was shortened by 0 bases and J by 0 bases, with 10 bases between the two germline ends. CDR1 and CDR2 (germline): SGHRS, YFSETQ. CDR3 DNA sequence: TGCGCCAGCAGCTTGGACCCAGGTGTCTCCTACGAGCAGTACTTC. Its protein is CASSLDPGVSYEQYF.

This chain uses TRBV19 with TRBJ1-3; unclear D gene. Per germline, CDR1 LNHDA and CDR2 SQIVND (reference sequence). V was trimmed by 6 bases and J by 2 bases, leaving 5 bases between them. This CDR3 spans 12 amino acids. In nucleotides, the CDR3 is TGTGCCAGTAGCCAGGCTGGAAACACCATATATTTT. It codes for CASSQAGNTIYF.

The chain joins TRBV6-6 to TRBJ2-3, with D possibly TRBD2 on 6 matching bases. The germline V gene has CDR1 MNHNY and CDR2 SVGAGI (reference sequence). The CDR3 has 15 residues. The V gene lost 7 bases and the J gene lost 2 bases, with 16 bases spanning the gap. CDR3 amino acids: CASTHWGEHTDTQYF. CDR3 sequence (DNA): TGTGCCAGCACCCACTGGGGGGAGCACACAGATACGCAGTATTTT.

This clone was counted once. This chain joins TRBV6-5 and TRBJ2-7; D not certain. Trimming pared 0 bases from V and 0 bases from J, leaving 6 bases between. Germline loops: CDR1 MNHEY, CDR2 SVGAGI. The CDR3 runs to 14 residues. CDR3 loop: CASSYSSYSYEQYF. CDR3 nucleotides: TGTGCCAGCAGTTACTCTAGCTACTCCTACGAGCAGTACTTC.

The chain joins TRBV5-5 to TRBJ2-7; TRBD1 matches 8 bases. The CDR3 contains 14 residues. Germline CDR1 and CDR2: SGHKS and YYEKEE (reference sequence). The V segment lost 2 bases and the J segment 2 bases; nucleotides outside the gene matches: 3. DNA of the CDR3: TGTGCCAGCAGCTTCGTACAGGGGGCCTACGAGCAGTACTTC. Translating gives CASSFVQGAYEQYF.

This chain uses TRBV28 with TRBJ1-1; 10 positions agree with TRBD1. CDR3 length equals 15 residues. Germline V gene data show CDR1 as MDHEN and CDR2 as SYDVKM. V shed 8 bases, J shed 6 bases, and the junction held 12 bases outside the gene matches. CDR3 residues: CASPPNDRGRPEAFF. DNA for the CDR3: TGTGCCAGCCCACCTAACGACAGGGGGCGACCTGAAGCTTTCTTT.

The chain uses TRBV19 and TRBJ1-2, with TRBD1 identical over 7 bases. CDR1 LNHDA and CDR2 SQIVND come from the germline V gene (reference sequence). The CDR3 runs 15 residues. Losses at the gene ends were 4 bases for V and 2 bases for J; bases not matched to a gene: 7. The CDR3 loop is CASSSERGRNYGYTF. The CDR3 DNA follows: TGTGCCAGTAGTAGTGAGAGGGGGCGCAACTATGGCTACACCTTC.

This sequence joins TRBV7-2 and TRBJ2-4; TRBD2 aligns across 7 bases. Trimming at V came to 5 bases and at J to 3 bases, leaving 7 bases not matched to a gene. The CDR3 is made up of 15 amino acids. Germline CDR1 reads SGHTA; CDR2 reads FQGNSA. CDR3 amino acids: CASSSGILGKNIQYF. The CDR3 coding sequence is TGTGCCAGCAGCAGCGGGATTTTGGGCAAAAACATTCAGTACTTC.

This clone came up a few times. The V gene is TRBV2, the J gene TRBJ2-7, with 9 bases lining up with TRBD2. This CDR3 has 14 amino acids. J was trimmed by 9 bases and V by 5 bases; bases with no gene match: 11. Germline CDR1 and CDR2: SNHLY and FYNNEI. The CDR3 spells CASSPVAGGPRQYF. As DNA, the CDR3 is TGTGCCAGCAGTCCCGTGGCGGGAGGGCCAAGGCAGTACTTC.

This clone came up once. V usage is TRBV15 and J usage is TRBJ1-4; 10 bases match TRBD1. V lost 8 bases to trimming and J lost 3 bases; unmatched junction nucleotides: 12. There are 17 residues in the CDR3. CDR1 is LNHNV and CDR2 is YYDKDF in the germline V gene (reference sequence). CDR3 sequence (DNA): TGTGCCACCGAGCCGGGACAGGGGTCAACGGCTAATGAAAAACTGTTTTTT. It yields the protein CATEPGQGSTANEKLFF.

The chain links TRBV7-2 to TRBJ2-1; D gene unclear. CDR1 and CDR2 (germline): SGHTA, FQGNSA. The CDR3 extends over 15 amino acids. V dropped 6 bases and J dropped 2 bases, with 14 bases sitting between them. CDR3 region: CASSSESIPYNEQFF. CDR3 nucleotides: TGTGCCAGCAGTTCTGAGTCTATCCCCTACAATGAGCAGTTCTTC.

The table lists this clone with a count of one. The J gene is TRBJ1-2, the V gene TRBV6-5; 7 nucleotides align to TRBD1. Trimming cost V 0 bases and J 6 bases; bases outside gene matches: 10. Germline assignment: CDR1 MNHEY and CDR2 SVGAGI. The CDR3 extends over 16 amino acids. CDR3 bases: TGTGCCAGCAGTTACTCTTACAGGGGTAATCAGGATGGCTACACCTTC. Amino acids: CASSYSYRGNQDGYTF.

The J gene is TRBJ1-5, the V gene TRBV5-6; unclear D gene. CDR3 length equals 15 residues. The ends were cut back, 2 bases at V and 5 bases at J, with 14 bases in the middle. Germline loops: CDR1 SGHDT, CDR2 YYEEEE. The chain's CDR3 is CASSFRQAGHQPQHF. CDR3 nucleotide sequence: TGTGCCAGCAGCTTTAGACAAGCGGGCCATCAGCCCCAGCATTTT.

The gene calls are TRBV18 and TRBJ2-7; 10 bases align to TRBD2. J was trimmed by 0 bases and V by 2 bases; bases with no gene match: 4. The CDR3 is made up of 16 amino acids. The germline V gene encodes CDR1 KGHSH and CDR2 LQKENI. This CDR3 is CASSPVTSGISYEQYF. The CDR3 coding sequence is TGTGCCAGCTCACCAGTTACTAGCGGGATCTCCTACGAGCAGTACTTC.

The count of this clone is one. The chain recombines TRBV7-9 with TRBJ1-1; 8 bases match TRBD1. Germline V CDR1 and CDR2: SEHNR, FQNEAQ (reference sequence). V lost 10 bases, J lost 3 bases, and 4 bases stayed unmatched. The CDR3 contains 12 residues. In nucleotides, the CDR3 is TGTGCCACCCTGACAGGGGACACTGAAGCTTTCTTT. Protein: CATLTGDTEAFF.

There are a few counts of this clone. The V and J genes are TRBV19 and TRBJ2-3; tentative D call: TRBD2 (5 bases). The CDR3 has 14 residues. Trimming left V 2 bases short and J 5 bases short, with 11 bases between. Germline-derived CDR1 and CDR2 are LNHDA and SQIVND (reference sequence). CDR3 DNA sequence: TGTGCCAGTAGTATAAGAGAGAGCGGAGATACGCAGTATTTT. Translated, it gives CASSIRESGDTQYF.

This clone was observed a handful of times. The chain links TRBV11-3 to TRBJ2-3; perhaps TRBD2 as D (6 bases). CDR1 is SGHNT, CDR2 YENEEA, per germline. Trimming took 4 bases from V and 2 from J, leaving 13 bases between them. This CDR3 has 15 residues. CDR3 sequence reads: CASSYGAGFTDTQYF. CDR3 bases: TGTGCCAGCAGCTATGGTGCGGGATTCACAGATACGCAGTATTTT.

This clone appeared a few times. The chain uses TRBV30 and TRBJ2-5; 11 bases match TRBD1. Looked up from germline, CDR1 is GTSNPN and CDR2 is SVGIG (reference sequence). The CDR3 runs to 14 residues. The junction had 5 bases not matched to a gene; V was cut back by 3 bases and J by 5 bases. The CDR3 spells CAWSPGTGGETQYF. The CDR3 coding sequence is TGTGCCTGGAGCCCAGGGACAGGGGGGGAGACCCAGTACTTC.

In this sample, this clone turned up once. The genes are TRBV5-1 and TRBJ2-2, with 9 bases aligning to TRBD2. The CDR3 spans 15 residues. Trimming at V came to 7 bases and at J to 9 bases, leaving 13 bases not matched to a gene. CDR1 is SGHRS, CDR2 YFSETQ, per germline. CDR3 in amino acids: CASSLAGNGFRELFF. The CDR3 DNA reads TGCGCCAGCTCCCTAGCGGGAAACGGTTTTAGGGAGCTGTTTTTT.